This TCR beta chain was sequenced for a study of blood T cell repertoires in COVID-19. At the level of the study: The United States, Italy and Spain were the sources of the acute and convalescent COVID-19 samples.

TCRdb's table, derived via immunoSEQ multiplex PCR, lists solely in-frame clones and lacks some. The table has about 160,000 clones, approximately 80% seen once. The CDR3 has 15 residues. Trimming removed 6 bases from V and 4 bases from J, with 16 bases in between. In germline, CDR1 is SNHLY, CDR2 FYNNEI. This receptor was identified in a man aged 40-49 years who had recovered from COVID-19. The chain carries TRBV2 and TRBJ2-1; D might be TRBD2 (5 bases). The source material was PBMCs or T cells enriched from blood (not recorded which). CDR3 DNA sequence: TGTGCCAGCAGACTAAACCGGGATCCGTACAATGAGCAGTTCTTC. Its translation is CASRLNRDPYNEQFF.